These 20 T cell receptor beta chains share one sample of origin, sequenced in a study of T cell changes during pregnancy in multiple sclerosis. TCRdb keeps only in-frame clones here, not all; method: immunoSEQ multiplex PCR. The sample lists about 39,000 clones, around 93% seen once, with 0.35% in the top ten. Here the sequenced sample was CD4+ T cells from peripheral blood mononuclear cells, taken after pregnancy. The receptor set was obtained from a female donor with multiple sclerosis, enrolled in a pregnancy study.

The CDR3 DNA reads as TGTGCCAGCAGCCCGGGGACAAGGAACACTGAAGCTTTCTTT. Encoded protein: CASSPGTRNTEAFF. This rearrangement joins TRBV7-2 to TRBJ1-1, with D perhaps TRBD1 (6 bases). V gave up 5 bases and J gave up 1 base, with 11 bases separating them. Per the germline V gene, CDR1 is SGHTA and CDR2 is FQGNSA. The CDR3 extends over 14 amino acids.

The gene calls are TRBV5-3 and TRBJ1-3; perhaps TRBD1 as D (5 bases). TRBV5-3 is an open reading frame, and its role is uncertain. Trimming cost V 3 bases and J 0 bases, with 10 bases left between them. The CDR3 extends over 15 amino acids. CDR3 residues: CARSSGGGSGNTIYF. As DNA, the CDR3 is TGTGCCAGAAGCTCGGGGGGGGGCTCTGGAAACACCATATATTTT.

V gene TRBV6-1 combines with J gene TRBJ2-3, with no clear D. CDR1 is MNHNS, CDR2 SASEGT, per germline. This CDR3 spans 14 amino acids. V was cut by 7 bases and J by 0 bases, with 11 bases left in between. The CDR3 is CASTVADSTDTQYF. For the CDR3, the DNA is TGTGCCAGCACTGTGGCGGATAGCACAGATACGCAGTATTTT.

The chain uses TRBV29-1 and TRBJ1-1, with D uncertain. The germline CDR1 and CDR2 sequences are SQVTM and ANQGSEA. V was pared by 2 bases and J by 0 bases, with 7 bases between. CDR3 length: 13 amino acids. The CDR3 DNA reads TGCAGCGTTGAATTGGCTTTGAACACTGAAGCTTTCTTT. It encodes CSVELALNTEAFF.

This clone was found once. This chain uses TRBV5-1 with TRBJ2-3, with 7 bases fitting TRBD2. Looked up from germline, CDR1 is SGHRS and CDR2 is YFSETQ. The V and J ends lost 0 bases and 5 bases, in that order; junction bases with no gene match: 0. CDR3 length: 13 amino acids. CDR3 sequence: CASSLAGGDTQYF. The CDR3 DNA is TGCGCCAGCAGCTTGGCGGGGGGAGATACGCAGTATTTT.

This clone was counted a few times. The chain links TRBV2 to TRBJ1-2, with 11 bases aligning to TRBD1. The CDR3 extends over 14 amino acids. CDR1 and CDR2 from the germline V gene are SNHLY and FYNNEI. The junction had 3 bases not matched to a gene; V was cut back by 6 bases and J by 3 bases. CDR3 sequence reads: CASSGDRGDYGYTF. CDR3 sequence (DNA): TGTGCCAGCAGCGGGGACAGGGGGGACTATGGCTACACCTTC.

This clone was observed a handful of times. This CDR3 reads CASSSSQGVTYEQYF. In DNA form, the CDR3 reads TGTGCCAGCAGCTCCTCCCAGGGGGTGACCTACGAGCAGTACTTC. The J gene is TRBJ2-7, the V gene TRBV7-9; 7 bases are a match to TRBD1. CDR3 length: 15 amino acids. Germline V lookup: CDR1 SEHNR, CDR2 FQNEAQ (reference sequence). Trimming at V came to 4 bases and at J to 2 bases, leaving 8 bases not matched to a gene.

This chain links TRBV28 with TRBJ1-4; TRBD1 matches at 10 bases. After removal of 5 bases from V and 10 bases from J, the junction contained 10 bases not matched to a gene. The CDR3 has 15 residues. Germline-derived CDR1 and CDR2 are MDHEN and SYDVKM. The chain's CDR3 is CASSRQGADPGKLFF. Written as DNA, the CDR3 is TGTGCCAGCAGTCGACAGGGGGCTGACCCTGGAAAACTGTTTTTT.

The chain couples TRBV18 to TRBJ1-1; the D gene is possibly TRBD1 (6 bases). Looked up from germline, CDR1 is KGHSH and CDR2 is LQKENI. This CDR3 spans 14 amino acids. V was shortened by 0 bases and J by 11 bases, with 16 bases between the two germline ends. CDR3 nucleotides: TGTGCCAGCTCACCACCGCGACAGGCAGGAGAGGCTTTCTTT. Translated: CASSPPRQAGEAFF. Full variable domain (rest looked up from reference TRBV18 and TRBJ1-1): NAGVMQNPRHLVRRRGQEARLRCSPMKGHSHVYWYRQLPEEGLKFMVYLQKENIIDESGMPKERFSAEFPKEGPSILRIQQVVRGDSAAYFCASSPPRQAGEAFFGQGTRLTVV.

The rearrangement links TRBV4-2 to TRBJ2-7; a weak D match, TRBD1 (6 bases). The CDR3 has 15 residues. V dropped 0 bases and J dropped 1 base, with 10 bases sitting between them. In germline, CDR1 is LGHNA, CDR2 YNFKEQ. The DNA of the CDR3 is TGTGCCAGCAGCCAAGAAACAGGGAAGTCCTACGAGCAGTACTTC. This codes for CASSQETGKSYEQYF.

The V and J genes are TRBV9 and TRBJ2-5; the match to TRBD1 covers 10 bases. This CDR3 is built from 15 residues. In germline, CDR1 is SGDLS, CDR2 YYNGEE. The ends lost 4 bases at V and 5 bases at J; junction bases unmatched: 8. The CDR3 nucleotides read TGTGCCAGCAGCAGACAGGGGGCTCCCCAGGAGACCCAGTACTTC. Translated: CASSRQGAPQETQYF.

This clone was seen once. The gene calls are TRBV4-2 and TRBJ1-4, with TRBD1 identical over 7 bases. The CDR3 sequence is 16 residues long. Trimming took 2 bases from V and 5 from J; bases not matched to a gene: 8. Germline CDR1 LGHNA, CDR2 YNFKEQ. CDR3 sequence (DNA): TGTGCCAGCAGCCAACCAACCCGGGACAGCAATGAAAAACTGTTTTTT. Translated, it gives CASSQPTRDSNEKLFF.

The rearrangement joins TRBV14 to TRBJ1-2; maybe TRBD1 (6 bases). The V gene's germline CDR1 is SGHDN and CDR2 FVKESK. Trimming left V 4 bases short and J 0 bases short, with 15 bases between. This CDR3 contains 16 residues. In nucleotides, the CDR3 is TGTGCCAGCAGCCTGGGGGGGGGCAGAGCTAACTATGGCTACACCTTC. This codes for CASSLGGGRANYGYTF.

The chain carries TRBV5-6 and TRBJ1-2, with D perhaps TRBD1 (6 bases). The CDR3 contains 13 residues. Germline V lookup: CDR1 SGHDT, CDR2 YYEEEE. Trimming left V 0 bases short and J 6 bases short, with 9 bases between. The CDR3 DNA follows: TGTGCCAGCAGCTTGGTGAGGGGGAATGGCTACACCTTC. Its protein product is CASSLVRGNGYTF.

The CDR3 sequence: CASTRAGTDNSPLHF. The CDR3 nucleotides are TGCGCCAGCACACGCGCCGGGACAGACAATTCACCCCTCCACTTT. V and J are TRBV5-1 and TRBJ1-6, with TRBD1 matching 7 bases. Germline V gene lookup returns CDR1 SGHRS and CDR2 YFSETQ. After removal of 6 bases from V and 7 bases from J, the junction contained 10 bases not matched to a gene. The CDR3 extends over 15 amino acids.

The V and J genes are TRBV30 and TRBJ1-6, with unresolved D. Trimming took off 0 bases at V and 9 bases at J, with 6 bases between the two ends. The CDR3 is 12 amino acids. Germline CDR1 and CDR2: GTSNPN and SVGIG (reference sequence). The CDR3 is CAWSVLASPLHF. CDR3 in DNA: TGTGCCTGGAGTGTCCTAGCTTCACCCCTCCACTTT.

CDR3 DNA: TGTGCCTGGAGGGCAGGGTCTAGTGGCTACACCTTC. Its translation is CAWRAGSSGYTF. J is TRBJ1-2 and V is TRBV30; the D gene is possibly TRBD1 (5 bases). Trimming stripped 3 bases from V and 7 bases from J, with 12 bases between. This CDR3 has 12 residues. Germline-derived CDR1 and CDR2 are GTSNPN and SVGIG (reference sequence).

The chain joins TRBV5-1 to TRBJ2-1, with 7 bases fitting TRBD1. Germline CDR1 is SGHRS and CDR2 is YFSETQ. The CDR3 is made up of 14 amino acids. The V segment lost 0 bases and the J segment 5 bases; nucleotides outside the gene matches: 2. Written as DNA, the CDR3 is TGCGCCAGCAGCTTGGGACAGGGCCACAATGAGCAGTTCTTC. Its translation is CASSLGQGHNEQFF. Full variable domain (outside the CDR3, taken from reference TRBV5-1 and TRBJ2-1): KAGVTQTPRYLIKTRGQQVTLSCSPISGHRSVSWYQQTPGQGLQFLFEYFSETQRNKGNFPGRFSGRQFSNSRSEMNVSTLELGDSALYLCASSLGQGHNEQFFGPGTRLTVL.

The CDR3 bases are TGTGCCAGCAGCACGGGACTAGCGGGGGAGATCACCGGGGAGCTGTTTTTT. Its protein is CASSTGLAGEITGELFF. The J gene is TRBJ2-2, the V gene TRBV13; 14 bases are shared with TRBD2. The CDR3 is 17 amino acids. Germline CDR1 is PRHDT and CDR2 is FYEKMQ (reference sequence). The V segment lost 5 bases and the J segment 4 bases; nucleotides outside the gene matches: 6.

The V gene is TRBV19, the J gene TRBJ2-7; 7 bases map to TRBD2. With V trimmed by 6 bases and J by 4 bases, 9 bases remained unmatched. CDR3 length equals 14 residues. Looked up from germline, CDR1 is LNHDA and CDR2 is SQIVND (reference sequence). Here the CDR3 DNA reads TGTGCCAGTAGCAGCGGGACCGCATGGTACGAGCAGTACTTC. Its translation is CASSSGTAWYEQYF.